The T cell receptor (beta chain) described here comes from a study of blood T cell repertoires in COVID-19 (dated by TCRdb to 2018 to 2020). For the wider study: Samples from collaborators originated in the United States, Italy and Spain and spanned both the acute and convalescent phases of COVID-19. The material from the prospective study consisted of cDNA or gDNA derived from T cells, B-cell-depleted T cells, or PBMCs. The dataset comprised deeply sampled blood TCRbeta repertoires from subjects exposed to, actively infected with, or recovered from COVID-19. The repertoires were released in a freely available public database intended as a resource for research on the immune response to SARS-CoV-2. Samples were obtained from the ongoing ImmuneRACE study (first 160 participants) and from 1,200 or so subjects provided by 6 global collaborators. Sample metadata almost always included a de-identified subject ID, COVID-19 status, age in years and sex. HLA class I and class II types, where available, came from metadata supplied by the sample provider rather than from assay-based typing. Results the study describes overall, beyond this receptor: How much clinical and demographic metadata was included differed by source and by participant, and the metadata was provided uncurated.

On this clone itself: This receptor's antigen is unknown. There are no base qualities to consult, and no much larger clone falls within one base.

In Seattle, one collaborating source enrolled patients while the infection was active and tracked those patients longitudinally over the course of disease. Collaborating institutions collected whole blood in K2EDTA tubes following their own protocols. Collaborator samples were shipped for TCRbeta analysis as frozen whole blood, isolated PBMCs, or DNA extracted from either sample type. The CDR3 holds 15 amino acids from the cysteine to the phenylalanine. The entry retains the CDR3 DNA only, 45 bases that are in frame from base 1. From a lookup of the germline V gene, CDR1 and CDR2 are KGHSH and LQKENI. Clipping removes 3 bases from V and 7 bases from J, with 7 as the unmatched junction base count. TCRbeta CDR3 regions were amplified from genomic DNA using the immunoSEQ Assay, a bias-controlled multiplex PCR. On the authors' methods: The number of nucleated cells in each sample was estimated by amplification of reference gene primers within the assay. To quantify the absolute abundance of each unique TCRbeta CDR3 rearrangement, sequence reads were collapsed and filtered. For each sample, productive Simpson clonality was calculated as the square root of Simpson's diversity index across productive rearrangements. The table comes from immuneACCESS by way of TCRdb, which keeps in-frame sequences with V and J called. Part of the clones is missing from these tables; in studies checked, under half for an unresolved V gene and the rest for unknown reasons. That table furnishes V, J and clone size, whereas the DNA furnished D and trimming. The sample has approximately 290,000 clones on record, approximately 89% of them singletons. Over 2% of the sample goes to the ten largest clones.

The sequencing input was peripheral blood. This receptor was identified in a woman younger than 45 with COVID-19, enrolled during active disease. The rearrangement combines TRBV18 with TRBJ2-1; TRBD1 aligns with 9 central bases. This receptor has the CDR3 CASSPNRGQANEQFF. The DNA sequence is TGTGCCAGCTCACCTAACAGGGGGCAGGCTAATGAGCAGTTCTTC.